Sequencing of this T cell receptor beta chain was carried out in a study of T cells after yellow fever vaccination. Whole-study findings and limits: Though weaker, the secondary response peaked faster, on day 5 versus 15. Clonotypes shared by both compartments, CD4 and CD8, made up a small share.

The CDR3 sequence is 15 residues long. Germline V CDR1 and CDR2: SGHRS, YFSETQ. V was clipped by 4 bases and J by 3 bases; unmatched bases: 8. TCRdb itself ran the 5' RACE reads through MiXCR, one entry per CDR3 protein. The table has hundreds of thousands of distinct CDR3 sequences, over 5% seen once; the top ten hold 14% to 15%. A few counts support this clonotype. The antigen remains unidentified. The starting material was PBMCs, obtained 5 days after the yellow fever booster vaccination. The clonotype was recovered from a young man who received the YFV17D yellow fever vaccine. V gene TRBV5-1 combines with J gene TRBJ2-3; TRBD1 aligns across 7 bases. DNA of the CDR3: TGCGCCAGCAGCCCACAGGGGATTTCTACAGATACGCAGTATTTT. This encodes CASSPQGISTDTQYF.